Detailed here is one T cell receptor (beta chain). Its antigen remains unidentified. Treg sorting used a CD4+CD25+CD127-/low gate. General study points: Greatest tumor Treg TCR overlap was with tumor naive CD4+ cells.

Trimming cost V 1 base and J 0 bases, with 6 bases left between them. Germline V gene data show CDR1 as SSHAT and CDR2 as FNYEAQ (reference sequence). The CDR3 totals 14 residues. Full-length variable regions came from constant-region reverse primers plus semi-nested Nested Universal Primer A PCR. TCRdb recomputed calls from the 5' RACE reads with MiXCR, one row per CDR3 protein. Counted here are roughly 42,000 distinct CDR3 sequences, 20% to 25% occurring once; the ten biggest clones make up less than 5%. This sequence joins TRBV7-7 and TRBJ2-5; D call uncertain. Sequencing was performed on Tregs sorted from blood. The sequence was collected from a female donor with breast cancer. CDR3 sequence (DNA): TGTGCCAGCAGCTTAGGGGCTGACCAAGAGACCCAGTACTTC. It codes for CASSLGADQETQYF.